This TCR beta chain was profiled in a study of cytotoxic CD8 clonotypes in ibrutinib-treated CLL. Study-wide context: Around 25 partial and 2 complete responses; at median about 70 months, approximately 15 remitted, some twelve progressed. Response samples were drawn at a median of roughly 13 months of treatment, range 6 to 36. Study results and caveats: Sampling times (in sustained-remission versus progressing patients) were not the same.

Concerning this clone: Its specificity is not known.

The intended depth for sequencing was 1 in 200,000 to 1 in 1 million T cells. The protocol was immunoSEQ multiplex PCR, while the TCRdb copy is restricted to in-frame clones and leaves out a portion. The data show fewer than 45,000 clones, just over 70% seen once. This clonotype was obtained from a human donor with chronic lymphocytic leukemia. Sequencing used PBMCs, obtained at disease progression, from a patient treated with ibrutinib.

CDR3 sequence: CASSLGHGASYEQYF. As DNA, the CDR3 is TGTGCCAGCAGCTTGGGGCACGGGGCTTCCTACGAGCAGTACTTC. V gene TRBV5-4 combines with J gene TRBJ2-7; tentatively, D is TRBD1 or TRBD2 (5 bases each). CDR1 is SGHNT, CDR2 YYREEE, per germline (reference sequence). Trimming took off 0 bases at V and 1 base at J, with 11 bases between the two ends. The length of the CDR3 is 15 residues.